Following are 20 T cell receptor beta chains from one sample sequenced in a study of OX40 agonist ivuxolimab in advanced cancers. Receptors were amplified or captured by the immunoSEQ multiplex PCR assay. TCRdb provides this immuneACCESS table in a form limited to in-frame rearrangements. Some clones are lacking; in checked studies, under half of them reflect an unresolved V gene, and why the rest are absent is not known. Within this sample are 60,000 to 90,000 clones, with about 85% of them counted one time only. Jointly, the top ten make up 0.8% to 1.3% of the sample. This specimen consisted of CD4+ or CD8+ T cells sorted from blood, obtained in a trial of the OX40 agonist ivuxolimab. The receptors were sampled from an adult with an advanced solid tumor such as melanoma, head and neck, liver or kidney cancer.

The J gene is TRBJ1-3, the V gene TRBV5-6; D is possibly TRBD1 (5 bases). The CDR3 length is 14 residues. CDR1 is SGHDT and CDR2 is YYEEEE in the germline V gene. V shed 9 bases and J shed 1 base, with 14 bases lying between them. As DNA, the CDR3 is TGTGCCACCGCCGACAGCAGTTCTGGAAACACCATATATTTT. Its protein product is CATADSSSGNTIYF.

The chain is built from TRBV7-6 and TRBJ1-5, with no clear D. V was cut by 5 bases and J by 7 bases, with 15 bases left in between. The CDR3 has 14 residues. Germline CDR1 is SGHVS and CDR2 is FNYEAQ. As DNA, the CDR3 is TGTGCCAGCAGCCCTAGATCGAGGGAGCAGCCCCAGCATTTT. Protein sequence: CASSPRSREQPQHF. Complete variable domain (other parts from reference TRBV7-6 and TRBJ1-5): GAGVSQSPRYKVTKRGQDVALRCDPISGHVSLYWYRQALGQGPEFLTYFNYEAQQDKSGLPNDRFSAERPEGSISTLTIQRTEQRDSAMYRCASSPRSREQPQHFGDGTRLSIL.

The chain carries TRBV7-9 and TRBJ2-1; TRBD2 aligns across 15 bases. Trimming cost V 3 bases and J 10 bases; bases outside gene matches: 7. The CDR3 loop spans 16 amino acids. Per the germline V gene, CDR1 is SEHNR and CDR2 is FQNEAQ (reference sequence). CDR3 region: CASSLGLAGGPEEQFF. The DNA for the CDR3 is TGTGCCAGCAGCTTGGGACTAGCGGGAGGACCAGAGGAGCAGTTCTTC.

The rearrangement links TRBV5-4 to TRBJ2-1, with 9 bases fitting TRBD1. The CDR3 extends over 16 amino acids. Germline V lookup: CDR1 SGHNT, CDR2 YYREEE (reference sequence). V lost 3 bases to trimming and J lost 7 bases; unmatched junction nucleotides: 11. The CDR3 loop reads CASSSTGTGLRNEQFF. As DNA, the CDR3 is TGTGCCAGCAGCTCGACCGGGACAGGGCTTCGGAATGAGCAGTTCTTC.

The V and J genes are TRBV6-1 and TRBJ1-1; no firm D call. This CDR3 has 15 amino acids. V was trimmed by 2 bases and J by 4 bases, leaving 14 bases between them. CDR1 is MNHNS and CDR2 is SASEGT in the germline V gene. As DNA, the CDR3 is TGTGCCAGCAGTGAATCCCCCGGGGTGCGCACTGAAGCTTTCTTT. This sequence encodes CASSESPGVRTEAFF.

In this sample, this clone turned up once. This rearrangement joins TRBV11-2 to TRBJ2-7; TRBD1 agrees at 7 bases. CDR1 SGHAT and CDR2 FQNNGV come from the germline V gene. V lost 1 base and J lost 3; bases outside the gene matches: 3. The length of the CDR3 is 14 residues. CDR3 in DNA: TGTGCCAGCAGCTTAGTCCAGGGGGACTACGAGCAGTACTTC. This translates into CASSLVQGDYEQYF. Supplemented by reference TRBV11-2 and TRBJ2-7, the full variable domain reads EAGVAQSPRYKIIEKRQSVAFWCNPISGHATLYWYQQILGQGPKLLIQFQNNGVVDDSQLPKDRFSAERLKGVDSTLKIQPAKLEDSAVYLCASSLVQGDYEQYFGPGTRLTVT.

The chain uses TRBV9 and TRBJ1-2; D remains ambiguous. The CDR3 has 16 amino acids. The V gene lost 0 bases and the J gene lost 6 bases, with 18 bases spanning the gap. CDR1 is SGDLS, CDR2 YYNGEE, per germline. The CDR3 DNA is TGTGCCAGCAGCGTAGCCAGGCCGAGGGAATTTAATGGCTACACCTTC. It translates to CASSVARPREFNGYTF.

This clone came up once. The genes are TRBV19 and TRBJ2-7; D not certain. Per germline, CDR1 LNHDA and CDR2 SQIVND (reference sequence). CDR3 length equals 14 residues. V was pared by 4 bases and J by 1 base, with 11 bases between. CDR3 bases: TGTGCCAGTAGTAGAGGACGGCAATCCTACGAGCAGTACTTC. Encoded protein: CASSRGRQSYEQYF.

The chain carries TRBV6-1 and TRBJ1-4; maybe TRBD1 (5 bases). The germline V gene encodes CDR1 MNHNS and CDR2 SASEGT. The CDR3 runs 16 residues. Trimming cost V 0 bases and J 3 bases, with 11 bases left between them. The CDR3 loop is CASSEAWDLANEKLFF. CDR3 bases: TGTGCCAGCAGTGAAGCATGGGACCTGGCTAATGAAAAACTGTTTTTT.

The genes are TRBV7-9 and TRBJ2-3, with 10 bases that match TRBD2. Per the germline V gene, CDR1 is SEHNR and CDR2 is FQNEAQ (reference sequence). This CDR3 is built from 16 residues. The V segment lost 3 bases and the J segment 3 bases; nucleotides outside the gene matches: 6. CDR3 region: CASSFGLAGATDTQYF. Here the CDR3 DNA reads TGTGCCAGCAGCTTCGGGCTAGCGGGAGCAACAGATACGCAGTATTTT.

Concerning this clone itself: The same CDR3 arises from other DNA sequences in this sample as well. The gene calls are TRBV28 and TRBJ1-1; D gene ambiguous. The CDR3 consists of 12 residues. Between the trimmed V and J ends, which lost 5 bases and 8 bases, there was a span of 12 bases. CDR1 and CDR2 from the germline V gene are MDHEN and SYDVKM. CDR3 coding DNA: TGTGCCAGCAGTCCTCCCCTAGGGGAAGCTTTCTTT. This codes for CASSPPLGEAFF.

The chain has TRBV29-1 and TRBJ2-3; TRBD2 matches 7 bases. After removal of 5 bases from V and 2 bases from J, the junction contained 7 bases not matched to a gene. CDR3 length: 14 amino acids. Germline V gene sequence: CDR1 SQVTM, CDR2 ANQGSEA. The CDR3: CSVRASGLTDTQYF. In nucleotides, the CDR3 is TGCAGCGTTCGGGCTAGCGGCCTCACAGATACGCAGTATTTT.

The chain recombines TRBV18 with TRBJ1-3; D possibly corresponds to TRBD1 (5 bases). The CDR3 contains 16 residues. CDR1 KGHSH and CDR2 LQKENI come from the germline V gene. Deletions cut 0 bases from V and 2 bases from J, with 11 bases between. The CDR3 sequence is CASSPPGGLAGNTIYF. CDR3 nucleotide sequence: TGTGCCAGCTCACCACCTGGGGGTCTCGCTGGAAACACCATATATTTT.

V usage is TRBV28 and J usage is TRBJ1-6; D gene unclear. Germline CDR1 MDHEN, CDR2 SYDVKM. V gave up 5 bases and J gave up 8 bases, with 7 bases separating them. The CDR3 is made up of 12 amino acids. The CDR3 DNA reads as TGTGCCAGCAGTCACAATTATTCACCCCTCCACTTT. It encodes CASSHNYSPLHF.

The chain recombines TRBV7-2 with TRBJ1-2; weak D call: TRBD1 (5 bases). The V gene lost 1 base and the J gene lost 4 bases, with 13 bases spanning the gap. The length of the CDR3 is 15 residues. Germline V gene lookup returns CDR1 SGHTA and CDR2 FQGNSA. CDR3 residues: CASSLEAGPLYGYTF. DNA of the CDR3: TGTGCCAGCAGCTTAGAGGCAGGGCCACTCTATGGCTACACCTTC.

The chain has TRBV6-6 and TRBJ2-1, with a tentative D call TRBD2 (5 bases). This CDR3 spans 13 amino acids. V was cut by 7 bases and J by 9 bases, with 16 bases left in between. Germline-derived CDR1 and CDR2 are MNHNY and SVGAGI (reference sequence). The CDR3 DNA reads as TGTGCCAGCAACCTAGCAGGAGGCGTTGAGCAGTTCTTC. Its translation: CASNLAGGVEQFF.

This chain links TRBV6-5 with TRBJ1-2; a possible D gene is TRBD1 (6 bases). V was cut by 5 bases and J by 7 bases, with 17 bases left in between. This CDR3 has 14 residues. CDR1 is MNHEY and CDR2 is SVGAGI in the germline V gene. The CDR3 is CASSRPGASGGYTF. The CDR3 nucleotides read TGTGCCAGCAGTCGCCCAGGGGCTTCGGGTGGCTACACCTTC.

The chain combines TRBV7-2 with TRBJ2-2; 11 bases match TRBD2. Germline CDR1 is SGHTA and CDR2 is FQGNSA. The V gene end was trimmed by 3 bases and the J gene end by 6 bases; junction bases not matched to a gene: 3. The CDR3 contains 15 residues. The CDR3 here is CASSFILAGAGELFF. In DNA, the CDR3 is TGTGCCAGCAGCTTTATACTAGCGGGGGCCGGGGAGCTGTTTTTT.

The table lists this clone with a few counts. The V gene is TRBV29-1, the J gene TRBJ1-2; 7 nucleotides agree with TRBD1. CDR1 SQVTM and CDR2 ANQGSEA come from the germline V gene. CDR3 length: 13 amino acids. Trimming removed 6 bases from V and 1 base from J; junction bases left unmatched: 5. The CDR3 protein is CSVSGQNNYGYTF. Here the CDR3 DNA reads TGCAGCGTATCGGGACAGAATAACTATGGCTACACCTTC.

V and J are TRBV5-1 and TRBJ2-5; D ambiguous. V was cut by 0 bases and J by 2 bases, with 11 bases left in between. Germline CDR1 SGHRS, CDR2 YFSETQ. There are 15 residues in the CDR3. CDR3 bases: TGCGCCAGCAGCTTGGGCCCGATAGGGCAAGAGACCCAGTACTTC. As protein: CASSLGPIGQETQYF.